This T cell receptor (beta chain) was captured by sequencing in a study of blood T cell repertoires in COVID-19 (dated by TCRdb to 2019 to 2021). Background for the entire study: The collaborator samples originated in the United States, Italy and Spain and spanned the acute and convalescent phases of COVID-19. The prospective study material was composed of cDNA or gDNA derived from T cells, B-cell-depleted T cells, or PBMCs. The dataset comprised deeply sampled blood TCRbeta repertoires from subjects exposed to, actively infected with, or recovered from COVID-19. A freely available public database, intended as a resource for researchers studying the immune response to SARS-CoV-2, is where the repertoires were released. The samples were drawn from two sources: the first 160 participants of the ongoing ImmuneRACE study, and over 950 subjects contributed by 6 global collaborators. Nearly every sample came with metadata listing a de-identified subject ID, COVID-19 status, age in years and sex. HLA class I and class II types, where available, came from metadata supplied by the sample provider rather than from assay-based typing. Study-wide conclusions, independent of this receptor: How much clinical and demographic metadata was included differed by source and by participant, and the metadata was provided uncurated.

For this clone: No cognate antigen has been identified for it. At one end, the junction sequence differs from germline, possibly due to a read error.

The cysteine opens and the phenylalanine closes a CDR3 of 13 amino acids. Here the CDR3 DNA is all that survives: 39 bases in frame from base 1. CDR1 and CDR2 are drawn from the germline V gene: ENHRY, SYGVKD. The collaborating institutions used their own protocols to collect whole blood in K2EDTA tubes. For TCRbeta analysis, collaborator samples were shipped as frozen whole blood, as isolated PBMCs, or as DNA extracted from either sample type. The immunoSEQ Assay, a bias-controlled multiplex PCR, was used to amplify TCRbeta CDR3 regions from genomic DNA. The paper's data handling went like this. Nucleated cell counts per sample were estimated from amplification of reference gene primers within the assay. To quantify the absolute abundance of each unique TCRbeta CDR3 rearrangement, sequence reads were collapsed and filtered. Productive Simpson clonality was computed per sample as the square root of Simpson's diversity index over productive rearrangements. TCRdb's version of the immuneACCESS table is confined to in-frame rearrangements and falls short of the full clone set. An unresolved V gene accounts for under half of the shortfall where checked; the remainder is of unknown origin. V, J and clone size are those of that table, while D and trimming were read from the DNA. The sample table lists fewer than 85,000 clones, about 90% of them with a count of one. The ten largest clones take up roughly 1% of the sample.

This clonotype was obtained from a woman between 45 and 60 years old in a cohort sampled during active COVID-19. Material: peripheral blood. Recombination linked TRBV10-3 to TRBJ1-2, with TRBD1 tentatively as D gene (6 bases match). At the DNA level, the sequence is TGTGCCATCAGCAGTATACAGGGAGGGAACCCCGTCTTC. This sequence encodes CAISSIQGGNPVF.